This T cell receptor (beta chain) originates from a study of blood T cell repertoires in COVID-19. Original data processing: Scientists estimated how many nucleated cells there were by amplifying reference gene primers. The method was immunoSEQ multiplex PCR; TCRdb's version includes in-frame clones alone and lacks a portion of them. V, J and clone size are taken as reported in that table, and D and trimming were inferred from the DNA itself. The sample has 55,000 to 70,000 clones; over 85% are singletons. Germline CDR1 and CDR2: KGHSH and LQKENI. The CDR3 is 16 residues long. Trimming left V 0 bases short and J 1 base short, with 7 bases between.

The receptor was isolated from a human donor in a cohort sampled during active COVID-19. The material sequenced was peripheral blood. The V call is TRBV18, the J call TRBJ2-6, with a possible D match to TRBD2 (6 bases). The CDR3 sequence is CASSPPRGSGANVLTF. CDR3 DNA: TGTGCCAGCTCACCACCACGGGGGTCTGGGGCCAACGTCCTGACTTTC.